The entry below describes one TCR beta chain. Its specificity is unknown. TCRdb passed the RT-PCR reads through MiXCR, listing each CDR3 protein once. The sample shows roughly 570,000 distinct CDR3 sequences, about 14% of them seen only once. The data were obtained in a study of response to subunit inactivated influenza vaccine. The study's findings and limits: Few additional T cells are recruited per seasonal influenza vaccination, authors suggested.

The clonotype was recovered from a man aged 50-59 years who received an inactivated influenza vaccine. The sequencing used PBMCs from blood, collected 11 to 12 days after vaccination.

As DNA, the CDR3 is TGTGCCAGCTCACGGGATGGGGACAATCAGCCCCAGCATTTT. Its translation: CASSRDGDNQPQHF. V gene TRBV18 combines with J gene TRBJ1-5; D gene unclear. Deletions cut 4 bases from V and 3 bases from J, with 10 bases between. Germline CDR1 KGHSH, CDR2 LQKENI. The CDR3 contains 14 residues. The full variable domain, rest sourced from reference TRBV18 and TRBJ1-5, is NAGVMQNPRHLVRRRGQEARLRCSPMKGHSHVYWYRQLPEEGLKFMVYLQKENIIDESGMPKERFSAEFPKEGPSILRIQQVVRGDSAAYFCASSRDGDNQPQHFGDGTRLSIL.